This T cell receptor (beta chain) appears in the sequencing data of a study of Graves' ophthalmopathy and Graves' hyperthyroidism. Findings and limits, study-wide: The study's model predicted ophthalmopathy progression at about 71% sensitivity and about 72% specificity. Detection in blood was also observed for most expanded thyroid clonotypes above 0.001 frequency.

RNA transcripts served as template for amplifying TCR beta CDR3 sequences. RT-PCR was first run with HTBI primers, then multiplex PCR in a second round. Each CDR3 protein gets one entry after TCRdb re-called the multiplex PCR reads with MiXCR. The data contain about 700,000 distinct CDR3 sequences, about 41% of them singletons. Clinical symptoms, serum thyroxine, TRAb, thyroid ultrasound and orbital computed tomography formed the basis of diagnosis. Isolation of PBMCs was performed using roughly 10 ml of fresh peripheral blood. The CDR3 spans 16 residues. Unmatched junction bases numbered 15, after V lost 6 bases and J lost 7 bases. The germline gives CDR1 SNHLY, CDR2 FYNNEI. Turning to this clonotype: As yet, its antigen is unknown.

This receptor was identified in an adult man with Graves' ophthalmopathy. The gene calls are TRBV2 and TRBJ1-2; 9 bases map to TRBD1. Sequencing was performed on peripheral blood. Here the CDR3 reads CASRAGTGRRDSGYTF. The CDR3 nucleotides read TGTGCCAGCAGGGCCGGGACAGGGAGAAGGGATAGTGGCTACACCTTC.